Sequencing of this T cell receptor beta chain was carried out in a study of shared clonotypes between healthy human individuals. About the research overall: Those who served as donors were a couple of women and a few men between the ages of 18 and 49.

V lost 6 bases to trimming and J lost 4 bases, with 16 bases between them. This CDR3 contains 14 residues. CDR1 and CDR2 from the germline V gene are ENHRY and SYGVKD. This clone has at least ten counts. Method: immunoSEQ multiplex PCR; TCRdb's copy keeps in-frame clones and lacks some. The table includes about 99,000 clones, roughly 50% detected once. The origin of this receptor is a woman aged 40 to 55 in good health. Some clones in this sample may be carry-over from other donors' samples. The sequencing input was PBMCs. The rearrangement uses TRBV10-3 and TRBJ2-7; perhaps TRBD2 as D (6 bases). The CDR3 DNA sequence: TGTGCCATCAGAGCTGGAGGGGAACAATACGAGCAGTACTTC. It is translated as CAIRAGGEQYEQYF.